Presented here are 9 T cell receptor beta chains from one specimen sequenced in a study of T-cell reconstitution after alpha-beta-depleted transplantation in children. Unique molecular identifiers were built into the TCRbeta library. TCRdb re-called the PCR reads with MiXCR, one entry per CDR3 protein. Altogether a few hundred thousand distinct CDR3 sequences are present, approximately 23% being singletons, with the ten largest covering over 9.5%. Sequenced here: PBMCs, mostly from graft donor cells, sampled 180 days after TCRalphabeta/CD19-depleted stem cell transplant. Receptors originate from a male patient aged 5 to 17 who had a stem cell transplant for acute lymphoblastic leukemia, so the T cells may come from the graft donor.

The V gene is TRBV14, the J gene TRBJ1-1; possibly TRBD1 for D (6 bases). V dropped 0 bases and J dropped 10 bases, with 21 bases sitting between them. The CDR3 has 16 amino acids. The V gene's germline CDR1 is SGHDN and CDR2 FVKESK. The CDR3, as DNA: TGTGCCAGCAGCCAAGAAGGGGGACAACACGTTAGGGTAGCTTTCTTT. It yields the protein CASSQEGGQHVRVAFF.

The gene calls are TRBV5-1 and TRBJ2-2, with TRBD1 as a possible D gene (6 bases). Germline V CDR1 and CDR2: SGHRS, YFSETQ. Trimming left V 4 bases short and J 1 base short, with 8 bases between. The CDR3 runs to 14 residues. CDR3 loop: CASSPQGNTGELFF. CDR3 in DNA: TGCGCCAGCAGCCCACAGGGGAACACCGGGGAGCTGTTTTTT.

The sample holds a few counts of this clonotype. The rearrangement links TRBV7-3 to TRBJ2-1, with TRBD2 as a possible D gene (5 bases). The germline V gene has CDR1 SGHTA and CDR2 FQGTGA. V lost 2 bases, J lost 2 bases, and 10 bases lay in between. The CDR3 length is 15 residues. As DNA, the CDR3 is TGTGCCAGCAGCTTATCCAGCGGTCCCTACAATGAGCAGTTCTTC. Its protein is CASSLSSGPYNEQFF.

Only a few counts were recorded for this clonotype. Written as DNA, the CDR3 is TGTGCCAGCAGTGAATCGTGGACTAGCACCTACGAGCAGTACTTC. Protein: CASSESWTSTYEQYF. V and J are TRBV2 and TRBJ2-7, with 8 bases fitting TRBD2. Germline V CDR1 and CDR2: SNHLY, FYNNEI. V dropped 2 bases and J dropped 2; count of bases not matched to a gene: 5. The CDR3 spans 15 residues.

This clonotype was seen a few times. The V gene is TRBV20-1, the J gene TRBJ2-4, with 8 bases lining up with TRBD1. The ends lost 5 bases at V and 0 bases at J; junction bases unmatched: 15. Germline CDR1 is DFQATT and CDR2 is SNEGSKA (reference sequence). The CDR3 is made up of 18 amino acids. The CDR3 bases are TGCAGTGCTCAGGGGGTTTCCGGGACAGGCTTAGCCAAAAACATTCAGTACTTC. Translation: CSAQGVSGTGLAKNIQYF.

This chain connects TRBV5-1 to TRBJ2-3; 9 bases line up with TRBD2. Germline trimming cut 5 bases from V and 6 bases from J; bases unmatched to any gene: 7. Germline CDR1 is SGHRS and CDR2 is YFSETQ. There are 14 residues in the CDR3. CDR3 in amino acids: CASSLGTSPDTQYF. CDR3 bases: TGCGCCAGCAGTCTTGGGACTAGCCCTGATACGCAGTATTTT.

This clonotype has more than one count but fewer than ten. The V gene is TRBV2, the J gene TRBJ1-2; D unclear. Trimming shortened V by 4 bases and J by 2 bases, and 14 bases separated the two germline ends. Germline CDR1 SNHLY, CDR2 FYNNEI. The CDR3 is 15 residues long. DNA for the CDR3: TGTGCCAGCAGTGTACACCAGCTGAAGAACTATGGCTACACCTTC. As protein: CASSVHQLKNYGYTF.

The rearrangement joins TRBV9 to TRBJ2-2; 11 bases fit TRBD2. CDR3 length: 17 amino acids. Germline assignment: CDR1 SGDLS and CDR2 YYNGEE. V lost 0 bases to trimming and J lost 5 bases; unmatched junction nucleotides: 6. The CDR3 loop reads CASSVASGRPRTGELFF. CDR3 bases: TGTGCCAGCAGCGTAGCTAGCGGGAGGCCGAGGACCGGGGAGCTGTTTTTT.

This clonotype was counted between two and nine times. This chain connects TRBV7-6 to TRBJ2-6; weak D call: TRBD1 (5 bases). V lost 3 bases and J 2 bases, leaving 14 bases between the germline ends. CDR1 and CDR2 (germline): SGHVS, FNYEAQ. The CDR3 loop spans 17 amino acids. As DNA, the CDR3 is TGTGCCAGCAGCTTTGGTCCACAGGCAGCTGGGGCCAACGTCCTGACTTTC. This gives the protein CASSFGPQAAGANVLTF.